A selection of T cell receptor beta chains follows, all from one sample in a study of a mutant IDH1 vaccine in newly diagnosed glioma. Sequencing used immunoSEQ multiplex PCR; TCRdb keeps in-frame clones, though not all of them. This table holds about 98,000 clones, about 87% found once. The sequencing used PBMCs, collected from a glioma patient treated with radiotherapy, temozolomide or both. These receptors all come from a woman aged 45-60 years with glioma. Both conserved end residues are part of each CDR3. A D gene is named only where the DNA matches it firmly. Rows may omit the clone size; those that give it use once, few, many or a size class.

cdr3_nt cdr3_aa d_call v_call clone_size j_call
TGTGCCAGCAGCTTGTCTCCGGACAGGGAAGACACGCAGTATTTT CASSLSPDREDTQYF TRBD1 TRBV5-5 - TRBJ2-3
TGTGCCAGCAGCTCCGGAGGGCCAGACAATCAGCCCCAGCATTTT CASSSGGPDNQPQHF - TRBV9 few TRBJ1-5
TGTGCCAGCAGTTCATCCGACAGCCAGTATCTGTTTTTT CASSSSDSQYLFF - TRBV7-9 few TRBJ2-2
TGTGCCAGCAGTTCCAGAGCGGGAGTATGGAGTGAGCAGTTCTTC CASSSRAGVWSEQFF TRBD2 TRBV27 once TRBJ2-1
TGTGCCAGCAGCCGCCCAGGGACGGCAAACACTGAAGCTTTCTTT CASSRPGTANTEAFF - TRBV9 once TRBJ1-1
TGCGCCAGCAGCCTCAATCAAGGGGGCGAAGGGTACGAGCAGTACTTC CASSLNQGGEGYEQYF TRBD1 TRBV4-1 - TRBJ2-7
TGTGCCAGCAGCCGACAGCCCCCGGGACAGGGGAATGGCTACACCTTC CASSRQPPGQGNGYTF TRBD1 TRBV7-9 - TRBJ1-2
TGTGCCAGCTCACCCCCCTCGTCCAAGGGAAGTGAGAATGGCTACACCTTC CASSPPSSKGSENGYTF - TRBV18 - TRBJ1-2
TGTGCCAGCAGCTCGAGCGGGCAAGAGACCCAGTACTTC CASSSSGQETQYF - TRBV7-9 - TRBJ2-5
TGTGCCATCAGTGAGTCGAGGGCGGCCGTGAGTTACGAGCAGTACTTC CAISESRAAVSYEQYF - TRBV10-3 - TRBJ2-7
TGTGCCAGCAGCTTTATGTCAGGGCCCGGGGAGCTGTTTTTT CASSFMSGPGELFF - TRBV7-2 - TRBJ2-2
TGTGCCAGCAGTAATCAGGGGGCGCGGGGTGAGCAGTTCTTC CASSNQGARGEQFF TRBD1 TRBV28 - TRBJ2-1
TGTGCCAGCAGTTTTATTGGGAGGGGTACCGGGGAGCTGTTTTTT CASSFIGRGTGELFF TRBD2 TRBV27 once TRBJ2-2
TGCGCCAGCAGTGAGACACTAGCGGGACGGGAGACCCAGTACTTC CASSETLAGRETQYF TRBD2 TRBV10-1 once TRBJ2-5